Below, 20 T cell receptor beta chains from the same sample are listed, as sequenced in a study of a mutant IDH1 vaccine in newly diagnosed glioma. Time point in this sample: week 47, end of study. The study gave 300 ug of mutant IDH1 20-mer peptide per vaccine dose, with topical imiquimod. TCRdb keeps only in-frame clones here, not all; method: immunoSEQ multiplex PCR. The table lists about 24,000 clones, roughly 82% of them singletons, with under 4% in the top ten. These TCRs are of unknown antigen specificity. The sample here was PBMCs, taken from a glioma patient whose treatment included an IDH1 peptide vaccine. These receptors were taken from a man in his forties with glioma. Some clones in this sample may be carry-over from other donors' samples.

This sequence joins TRBV7-9 and TRBJ2-3; D tentatively fits TRBD1 or TRBD2 (6 bases each). V was shortened by 1 base and J by 1 base, with 9 bases between the two germline ends. Germline V gene sequence: CDR1 SEHNR, CDR2 FQNEAQ (reference sequence). The CDR3 has 15 amino acids. The CDR3 region has the DNA TGTGCCAGCAGCTTAGGGGGGGCAGGCACAGATACGCAGTATTTT. It yields the protein CASSLGGAGTDTQYF.

This chain joins TRBV5-4 and TRBJ1-5; the D gene is possibly TRBD1 (6 bases). The CDR3 spans 15 residues. Germline V CDR1 and CDR2: SGHNT, YYREEE (reference sequence). Trimming removed 2 bases from V and 2 bases from J, with 11 bases in between. CDR3 sequence (DNA): TGTGCCAGCAGCTTTGGAGGGGGTCGCAATCAGCCCCAGCATTTT. Amino acid sequence: CASSFGGGRNQPQHF.

The J gene is TRBJ1-4, the V gene TRBV29-1, with D tentatively TRBD1 (5 bases). V was shortened by 7 bases and J by 3 bases, with 12 bases between the two germline ends. Germline CDR1 is SQVTM and CDR2 is ANQGSEA. The CDR3 spans 13 residues. The CDR3, as DNA: TGCAGCGGCGGGGCGGGGGCTAATGAAAAACTGTTTTTT. This encodes CSGGAGANEKLFF.

This chain joins TRBV20-1 and TRBJ2-5, with unresolved D. CDR1 DFQATT and CDR2 SNEGSKA come from the germline V gene (reference sequence). The V and J ends lost 3 bases and 5 bases respectively, with 7 bases between them. The CDR3 has 11 amino acids. In nucleotides, the CDR3 is TGCAGTGCTAGTCAGCGCGAGACCCAGTACTTC. It encodes CSASQRETQYF.

The CDR3 nucleotides are TGTGCCGTTTCCGCGGGAGGCACTGACGGTGAGCAGTTCTTC. It specifies CAVSAGGTDGEQFF. The chain uses TRBV9 and TRBJ2-1; 8 bases map to TRBD2. The CDR3 contains 14 residues. Germline trimming cut 10 bases from V and 9 bases from J; bases unmatched to any gene: 15. Germline CDR1 is SGDLS and CDR2 is YYNGEE.

V and J are TRBV7-2 and TRBJ1-2; maybe TRBD1 (6 bases). Trimming stripped 2 bases from V and 0 bases from J, with 13 bases between. CDR3 size: 16 residues. The germline V gene has CDR1 SGHTA and CDR2 FQGNSA. In nucleotides, the CDR3 is TGTGCCAGCAGCTTAACGGGGGCCTCAGCTAACTATGGCTACACCTTC. This sequence encodes CASSLTGASANYGYTF.

The chain uses TRBV9 and TRBJ1-3; D is unclear. CDR3 length equals 13 residues. V lost 0 bases and J 6 bases, leaving 7 bases between the germline ends. CDR1 and CDR2 (germline): SGDLS, YYNGEE. CDR3 residues: CASSVEAENTIYF. The CDR3 DNA is TGTGCCAGCAGCGTAGAGGCGGAAAACACCATATATTTT.

The V call is TRBV5-1, the J call TRBJ2-3; D gene ambiguous. The CDR3 is 13 residues long. Germline CDR1 and CDR2: SGHRS and YFSETQ. Trimming pared 6 bases from V and 4 bases from J, leaving 12 bases between. The CDR3 DNA is TGCGCCAGCACCCCGATTCAATCAGATACGCAGTATTTT. Its translation: CASTPIQSDTQYF.

The gene calls are TRBV7-2 and TRBJ1-6; 7 positions match TRBD1. Germline CDR1 is SGHTA and CDR2 is FQGNSA. The length of the CDR3 is 14 residues. J was trimmed by 4 bases and V by 5 bases; bases with no gene match: 2. The CDR3 is CASSPDRYNSPLHF. DNA of the CDR3: TGTGCCAGCAGCCCGGACAGGTATAATTCACCCCTCCACTTT. Full variable domain (outside the CDR3, taken from reference TRBV7-2 and TRBJ1-6): GAGVSQSPSNKVTEKGKDVELRCDPISGHTALYWYRQSLGQGLEFLIYFQGNSAPDKSGLPSDRFSAERTGGSVSTLTIQRTQQEDSAVYLCASSPDRYNSPLHFGNGTRLTVT.

The CDR3 sequence is CASSLGPASTDTQYF. The CDR3 nucleotides are TGTGCCAGCAGCTTAGGTCCGGCTAGCACAGATACGCAGTATTTT. The chain uses TRBV7-2 and TRBJ2-3; D is uncertain. CDR3 size: 15 residues. The germline V and J ends were trimmed by 1 base and 0 bases, with 8 bases remaining between them. Germline CDR1 SGHTA, CDR2 FQGNSA. Full variable domain (remainder filled in from reference TRBV7-2 and TRBJ2-3): GAGVSQSPSNKVTEKGKDVELRCDPISGHTALYWYRQSLGQGLEFLIYFQGNSAPDKSGLPSDRFSAERTGGSVSTLTIQRTQQEDSAVYLCASSLGPASTDTQYFGPGTRLTVL.

The chain links TRBV30 to TRBJ2-1; D possibly corresponds to TRBD1 (6 bases). The CDR3 runs 20 residues. Trimming stripped 1 base from V and 0 bases from J, with 25 bases between. Per the germline V gene, CDR1 is GTSNPN and CDR2 is SVGIG (reference sequence). The CDR3 loop is CAWSGGRGPLVKDSYNEQFF. The CDR3 region has the DNA TGTGCCTGGAGTGGGGGCAGGGGTCCGCTCGTAAAAGACTCCTACAATGAGCAGTTCTTC.

The chain links TRBV10-3 to TRBJ2-3, with D possibly being TRBD2 (5 bases). Trimming took 8 bases from V and 5 from J, leaving 32 bases between them. The CDR3 has 19 amino acids. Germline V CDR1 and CDR2: ENHRY, SYGVKD. CDR3 nucleotides: TGTGCCATCTCCCCCCCTCCTACCCTACCGCGGGTGGCTGAAGATACGCAGTATTTT. This gives the protein CAISPPPTLPRVAEDTQYF.

V and J are TRBV7-2 and TRBJ2-7, with a tentative D call TRBD2 (6 bases). The germline V gene has CDR1 SGHTA and CDR2 FQGNSA. The CDR3 is 15 residues long. Trimming removed 1 base at V and 0 bases at J, with 10 bases between. The CDR3 DNA reads TGTGCCAGCAGCTTAGGGGACGGGAGCTCCTACGAGCAGTACTTC. Translated, it gives CASSLGDGSSYEQYF.

J is TRBJ1-1 and V is TRBV30; D is undetermined. V lost 4 bases to trimming and J lost 5 bases, with 14 bases between them. CDR1 GTSNPN and CDR2 SVGIG come from the germline V gene (reference sequence). This CDR3 contains 13 residues. The CDR3 loop reads CAWTTGMQTEAFF. CDR3 coding DNA: TGTGCCTGGACGACGGGGATGCAAACTGAAGCTTTCTTT.

This sequence joins TRBV10-2 and TRBJ1-3; TRBD1 might be the D (6 bases). V was shortened by 2 bases and J by 3 bases, with 8 bases between the two germline ends. This CDR3 has 14 amino acids. Germline CDR1 WSHSY, CDR2 SAAADI. This CDR3 is CASSEAGVGNTIYF. DNA for the CDR3: TGCGCCAGCAGTGAGGCAGGGGTTGGAAACACCATATATTTT.

This clone was picked up one time. V and J are TRBV25-1 and TRBJ1-5, with D unresolved. The length of the CDR3 is 15 residues. The germline CDR1 and CDR2 sequences are MGHDK and SYGVNS. V lost 1 base, J lost 5 bases, and 12 bases lay in between. CDR3: CASSESNGPHQPQHF. Written as DNA, the CDR3 is TGTGCCAGCAGTGAATCGAACGGGCCGCATCAGCCCCAGCATTTT.

The CDR3 region is CASSLSGGYEQYF. The DNA of the CDR3 is TGCGCCAGCAGCTTATCAGGGGGCTACGAGCAGTACTTC. The chain links TRBV5-1 to TRBJ2-7; 7 positions agree with TRBD1. Per the germline V gene, CDR1 is SGHRS and CDR2 is YFSETQ. The V gene end was trimmed by 2 bases and the J gene end by 3 bases; junction bases not matched to a gene: 2. The CDR3 spans 13 residues.

In this sample, this clone turned up once. The gene calls are TRBV13 and TRBJ2-7; D possibly corresponds to TRBD1 (7 bases). There are 15 residues in the CDR3. V was cut by 0 bases and J by 2 bases, with 11 bases left in between. Germline-derived CDR1 and CDR2 are PRHDT and FYEKMQ (reference sequence). The CDR3 reads CASSLGRGATYEQYF. The CDR3 DNA reads as TGTGCCAGCAGCTTAGGCAGGGGGGCTACCTACGAGCAGTACTTC.

This rearrangement joins TRBV9 to TRBJ2-2; TRBD1 matches 7 bases. This CDR3 contains 15 residues. Trimming removed 0 bases from V and 4 bases from J; junction bases left unmatched: 3. Germline V CDR1 and CDR2: SGDLS, YYNGEE. The CDR3 loop reads CASSVASGGTGELFF. The DNA of the CDR3 is TGTGCCAGCAGCGTAGCTTCAGGGGGCACCGGGGAGCTGTTTTTT.

This clone was detected once. CDR3 residues: CASSQVTAEKLFF. CDR3 in DNA: TGCGCCAGCAGCCAAGTTACAGCTGAAAAACTGTTTTTT. The V gene is TRBV4-1, the J gene TRBJ1-4, with D unclear. Germline V gives CDR1 MGHRA, CDR2 YSYEKL. The V and J ends lost 1 base and 7 bases respectively, with 7 bases between them. The CDR3 length is 13 residues.